There are a few counts of the clone carrying this T cell receptor beta chain. The antigen is undetermined. The entry originates in a study of response to subunit inactivated influenza vaccine. MiXCR, run by TCRdb on the RT-PCR reads, gives a single entry per CDR3 protein. The sample records over 450,000 distinct CDR3 sequences, over 10% being singletons. General observations from the study: T cells newly recruited by each seasonal influenza vaccination are few, the authors suggested.

Per the germline V gene, CDR1 is SEHNR and CDR2 is FQNEAQ (reference sequence). The V end lost 3 bases, the J end lost 4 bases, and 9 bases lay between the germline ends. The CDR3 is made up of 13 amino acids. This TCR was recovered from a man aged 45-65 years who received an inactivated influenza vaccine. The genes are TRBV7-9 and TRBJ1-2; D ambiguous. This material consisted of PBMCs from blood, taken 35 to 45 days after vaccination. The CDR3 region is CASSFVGTYGYTF. CDR3 bases: TGTGCCAGCAGCTTTGTAGGAACCTATGGCTACACCTTC.